What follows are 11 T cell receptor beta chains derived from one specimen sequenced in a study of a mutant IDH1 vaccine in newly diagnosed glioma. Antigen specificity for these receptors is unknown. Time point denoted: week 5, during vaccination. The investigators gave 300 ug of mutant IDH1 20-mer peptide in each vaccine dose, together with topical imiquimod. Clones were sequenced by immunoSEQ multiplex PCR, and TCRdb holds only the in-frame ones, with some missing. The table shows about 50,000 clones, with about 86% occurring only once. The material was PBMCs, obtained from a glioma patient whose treatment included an IDH1 peptide vaccine. These receptors were collected from a woman in her forties or fifties with glioma.

The chain joins TRBV2 to TRBJ2-2; D is unclear. Germline loops: CDR1 SNHLY, CDR2 FYNNEI. The CDR3 consists of 14 residues. Trimming removed 4 bases at V and 7 bases at J, with 13 bases between. The CDR3 DNA reads as TGTGCCAGCAGTGGGATCAGTTCTGGCGGGGAGCTGTTTTTT. Amino acid sequence: CASSGISSGGELFF.

This clone was observed once. The J gene is TRBJ1-1, the V gene TRBV11-3; D ambiguous. Germline lookup yields CDR1 SGHNT and CDR2 YENEEA. This CDR3 has 14 residues. The V and J ends lost 5 bases and 4 bases respectively, with 14 bases between them. Written as DNA, the CDR3 is TGTGCCAGCAGCCCGCCATCCAGGAGCACTGAAGCTTTCTTT. Its translation is CASSPPSRSTEAFF.

The chain couples TRBV11-1 to TRBJ2-5; no clear D gene. CDR3 length equals 15 residues. V lost 5 bases and J 0 bases, leaving 13 bases between the germline ends. Per germline, CDR1 SGHAT and CDR2 FQDESV (reference sequence). The CDR3 sequence: CASSPGPDYQETQYF. The CDR3 DNA reads as TGTGCCAGCAGCCCCGGGCCCGACTACCAAGAGACCCAGTACTTC.

The V gene is TRBV5-1, the J gene TRBJ1-2; D ambiguous. CDR3 length: 13 amino acids. The germline V and J ends were trimmed by 8 bases and 2 bases, with 13 bases remaining between them. CDR1 is SGHRS and CDR2 is YFSETQ in the germline V gene. The CDR3 DNA is TGCGCCAGTTTGGACGAGACAAACTATGGCTACACCTTC. Translated: CASLDETNYGYTF.

V gene TRBV28 combines with J gene TRBJ1-2; D not certain. Germline CDR1 and CDR2: MDHEN and SYDVKM. The CDR3 runs to 12 residues. Trimming took 5 bases from V and 6 from J, leaving 10 bases between them. CDR3 sequence (DNA): TGTGCCAGCAGTCCCCGTCCGGATGGCTACACCTTC. This codes for CASSPRPDGYTF.

V is TRBV2 and J is TRBJ1-2; D is perhaps TRBD1 (5 bases). The CDR3 spans 14 residues. CDR1 and CDR2 from the germline V gene are SNHLY and FYNNEI. The germline V and J ends were trimmed by 7 bases and 2 bases, with 14 bases remaining between them. DNA of the CDR3: TGTGCCAGCACAGGCGGGGGGGTGAACTATGGCTACACCTTC. Amino acid sequence: CASTGGGVNYGYTF.

This rearrangement joins TRBV19 to TRBJ1-4; weak D call: TRBD1 (5 bases). V lost 5 bases and J lost 2, with 15 bases in between. Germline-derived CDR1 and CDR2 are LNHDA and SQIVND (reference sequence). The CDR3 has 16 residues. The CDR3 DNA reads TGTGCCAGTAGTGCCGGCCCCCAGGGCACTAATGAAAAACTGTTTTTT. As protein: CASSAGPQGTNEKLFF.

This chain connects TRBV30 to TRBJ1-4, with D perhaps TRBD1 (5 bases). Trimming shortened V by 2 bases and J by 7 bases, and 14 bases separated the two germline ends. Germline CDR1 reads GTSNPN; CDR2 reads SVGIG (reference sequence). CDR3 length: 14 residues. CDR3 coding DNA: TGTGCCTGGAGTAGGGCAGGGATCGCTGAAAAACTGTTTTTT. Protein sequence: CAWSRAGIAEKLFF.

The chain joins TRBV10-3 to TRBJ1-6; 9 bases line up with TRBD1. V dropped 11 bases and J dropped 8; count of bases not matched to a gene: 7. CDR1 and CDR2 from the germline V gene are ENHRY and SYGVKD. This CDR3 comprises 13 residues. As DNA, the CDR3 is TGTGCCTTAAACCGGGACAGGGATTCACCCCTCCACTTT. Protein product: CALNRDRDSPLHF.

V is TRBV5-4 and J is TRBJ2-3; D unresolved. The germline CDR1 and CDR2 sequences are SGHNT and YYREEE (reference sequence). This CDR3 comprises 16 residues. Trimming cost V 0 bases and J 1 base, with 12 bases left between them. This chain's CDR3 is CASSLAGVGGTDTQYF. Here the CDR3 DNA reads TGTGCCAGCAGCTTGGCAGGCGTTGGGGGCACAGATACGCAGTATTTT. The full variable domain, rest sourced from reference TRBV5-4 and TRBJ2-3, is ETGVTQSPTHLIKTRGQQVTLRCSSQSGHNTVSWYQQALGQGPQFIFQYYREEENGRGNFPPRFSGLQFPNYSSELNVNALELDDSALYLCASSLAGVGGTDTQYFGPGTRLTVL.

The CDR3 is CASSQSSGGQNIQYF. The CDR3 DNA follows: TGTGCCAGCAGCCAGTCATCAGGGGGCCAAAACATTCAGTACTTC. The V and J genes are TRBV4-2 and TRBJ2-4; 8 bases are a match to TRBD1. Unmatched junction bases numbered 6, after V lost 3 bases and J lost 5 bases. The germline CDR1 and CDR2 sequences are LGHNA and YNFKEQ. This CDR3 is 15 amino acids long.